Listed below are T cell receptor beta chains from one sample, sequenced in a study of neurological immune-mediated disorders. Each CDR3 protein gets one entry after TCRdb re-called the 5' RACE reads with MiXCR. This table has roughly 70,000 distinct CDR3 sequences, roughly 3.9% appearing once. The specimen was PBMCs. These receptors were collected from a man aged 25-45 years with multiple sclerosis. CDR3s include the opening cysteine and the closing phenylalanine or tryptophan. D genes are given only for firm matches. Where a row states a size, it is once, few, many or the class of an expanded clone; other rows omit it.

11,many,TRBV20-1,TRBJ1-3,-,TGCAGTGCTAGAGATCTGAACACCATATATTTT,CSARDLNTIYF
15,-,TRBV20-1,TRBJ2-1,-,TGCAGTGCTAGGGACCGGAATAGAGGGGGACATGAGCAGTTCTTC,CSARDRNRGGHEQFF
14,few,TRBV6-1,TRBJ1-1,-,TGTGCCAGCAGTGTAGGCGGGTCGGGAACTGAAGCTTTCTTT,CASSVGGSGTEAFF
14,few,TRBV7-7,TRBJ2-2,TRBD1,TGTGCCAGCAGCACTAGGGACAGAGACGGGGAGCTGTTTTTT,CASSTRDRDGELFF
16,many,TRBV4-1,TRBJ1-3,-,TGCGCCAGCAGCCCCCCTTTGAGACAGGTCCCGCTCACCATATATTTT,CASSPPLRQVPLTIYF
16,many,TRBV5-1,TRBJ2-2,TRBD1,TGCGCCAGCAGCTTGGAAGGGACAGGGGAGACCGGGGAGCTGTTTTTT,CASSLEGTGETGELFF
14,many,TRBV6-2/TRBV6-3,TRBJ2-3,-,TGTGCCAGCAGTTATCGGAGGACCACAGATACGCAGTATTTT,CASSYRRTTDTQYF
14,many,TRBV7-9,TRBJ2-3,-,TGTGCCAGCAGCCCCTTCGGGGGCACAGATACGCAGTATTTT,CASSPFGGTDTQYF
15,-,TRBV5-1,TRBJ2-7,-,TGCGCCAGCAGCTTCCACAGCTCCAGCTCCTACGAGCAGTACTTC,CASSFHSSSSYEQYF
16,many,TRBV9,TRBJ2-2,TRBD2,TGTGCCAGCAGCGTAGGGACTAGCGGGCTCACCGGGGAGCTGTTTTTT,CASSVGTSGLTGELFF
14,-,TRBV4-1,TRBJ1-1,-,TGCGCCAGCAGCCCCGCAGGGCGCATCACTGAAGCTTTCTTT,CASSPAGRITEAFF
16,many,TRBV6-2/TRBV6-3,TRBJ1-5,TRBD1,TGTGCCAGCAGCCCCCACGTGACAGGGCGGAATCAGCCCCAGCATTTT,CASSPHVTGRNQPQHF
15,many,TRBV29-1,TRBJ2-2,-,TGCAGCGTTGAAGATCTGTCGACTCCCAACGGGGAGCTGTTTTTT,CSVEDLSTPNGELFF
14,many,TRBV5-1,TRBJ2-3,-,TGCGCCAGCCTCGGGGGCCCTAGCACAGATACGCAGTATTTT,CASLGGPSTDTQYF
18,many,TRBV7-9,TRBJ2-1,TRBD2,TGTGCCAGCAGCTTTGTCGGTCTAGCGGGGGGGTCCTACAATGAGCAGTTCTTC,CASSFVGLAGGSYNEQFF
16,many,TRBV5-1,TRBJ2-2,-,TGCGCCAGCGCAGTCCCTCGCGGGCCGAACACCGGGGAGCTGTTTTTT,CASAVPRGPNTGELFF
15,many,TRBV5-1,TRBJ2-2,TRBD2,TGCGCCAGCAGCTCCCCTCGGGGGGATACCGGGGAGCTGTTTTTT,CASSSPRGDTGELFF
14,many,TRBV5-5,TRBJ1-4,-,TGTGCCAGCAGCTTGATCCCTACTAATGAAAAACTGTTTTTT,CASSLIPTNEKLFF
14,many,TRBV5-1,TRBJ2-1,-,TGCGCCAGCAGCCCCGGTGACAGTTACAATGAGCAGTTCTTC,CASSPGDSYNEQFF
12,many,TRBV5-4,TRBJ2-1,-,TGTGCCAGCAGCTTGGTAGCCAATGAGCAGTTCTTC,CASSLVANEQFF
12,many,TRBV7-2,TRBJ2-7,-,TGTGCCAGCAGCTTACGGCCCTACGAGCAGTACTTC,CASSLRPYEQYF
15,many,TRBV7-9,TRBJ2-3,-,TGTGCCAGCAGCTTAGGTCAGGTCCGCACAGATACGCAGTATTTT,CASSLGQVRTDTQYF
13,many,TRBV27,TRBJ1-3,-,TGTGCCAGCAGATCGAGCTCTGGAAACACCATATATTTT,CASRSSSGNTIYF
13,many,TRBV7-2,TRBJ1-1,-,TGTGCCAGCAGCTTAGCTATCGGCACTGAAGCTTTCTTT,CASSLAIGTEAFF
16,many,TRBV15,TRBJ1-2,-,TGTGCCACCAGCAGAGATCTCGGGGAGGGGTCCTATGGCTACACCTTC,CATSRDLGEGSYGYTF
10,many,TRBV29-1,TRBJ2-1,-,TGCAGCGTTGTGCGGGTTGAGCAGTTCTTC,CSVVRVEQFF
15,many,TRBV7-8,TRBJ2-1,TRBD2,TGTGCCAGCAGCTTAGAAGCGGGGGGCCACATTGAGCAGTTCTTC,CASSLEAGGHIEQFF
16,few,TRBV7-9,TRBJ2-5,TRBD2,TGTGCCAGCAGCTTAGGCACTAGCGGGGTCCAAGAGACCCAGTACTTC,CASSLGTSGVQETQYF
15,few,TRBV9,TRBJ1-5,TRBD1,TGTGCCAGCAGCGGAGGGACAGGAGTCAATCAGCCCCAGAATTTT,CASSGGTGVNQPQNF
15,many,TRBV20-1,TRBJ1-2,-,TGCAGTGCTAGAGACCCGGGACGGCGGGTCTATGGCTACACCTTC,CSARDPGRRVYGYTF
15,-,TRBV6-1,TRBJ2-1,TRBD2,TGTGCCAGCAGTGAGTTGGTAGCGGGGCACAATGAGCAGTTCTTC,CASSELVAGHNEQFF
14,many,TRBV4-1,TRBJ2-5,-,TGCGCCAGCAGCCAAGATCTAAACCAAGAGACCCAGTACTTC,CASSQDLNQETQYF
15,-,TRBV20-1,TRBJ1-5,TRBD1,TGCAGTGCTAAGGGGGACAGGGGGGTAAGACAGCCCCAGAATTTT,CSAKGDRGVRQPQNF
14,many,TRBV10-3,TRBJ2-5,-,TGTGCCAGTAGTATGCAATCCCCGGGAGAGACCCAGTACTTC,CASSMQSPGETQYF
14,many,TRBV6-2/TRBV6-3,TRBJ1-1,-,TGTGCCAGCAGTTACCGCGGGACTAACACTGAAGCTTTCTTT,CASSYRGTNTEAFF
15,many,TRBV6-4,TRBJ2-3,TRBD2,TGTGCCAGCAGTGACTCGACGGGGGGGCCAGATACGCAGTATTTT,CASSDSTGGPDTQYF
11,many,TRBV5-8,TRBJ2-7,-,TGTGCCAGCAGCTTAACCCACGAGCAGTACTTC,CASSLTHEQYF
13,many,TRBV18,TRBJ1-1,-,TGTGCCAGCTCAGGGGACGAGAACACTGAAGCTTTCTTT,CASSGDENTEAFF
11,many,TRBV5-1,TRBJ1-1,-,TGCGCCAGCAGCTTGGCGAATCAGGCTTTCTTT,CASSLANQAFF
11,many,TRBV7-9,TRBJ1-1,-,TGTGCCAGCAGCTCCAACCCTGAAGCTTTCTTT,CASSSNPEAFF
12,many,TRBV20-1,TRBJ1-5,-,TGCAGTGCTAGGGCACTAAATCAGCCCCAGCATTTT,CSARALNQPQHF
15,many,TRBV20-1,TRBJ2-3,TRBD2,TGCAGTGCTAGAGATGAGCGGGGGGGCCAGGATACGCAGTATTTT,CSARDERGGQDTQYF
15,many,TRBV7-9,TRBJ1-3,-,TGTGCCAGCAGCTTCGGGGATCTCTCTGGAAACACCATATATTTT,CASSFGDLSGNTIYF
14,many,TRBV18,TRBJ2-3,-,TGTGCCAGCTCGCCGCCATTTCGCACAGATACGCAGTATTTT,CASSPPFRTDTQYF
15,many,TRBV20-1,TRBJ1-2,TRBD1,TGCAGTGCTAGAGATTCGGGGCAGGGGGCTAAGGGCTACACCTTC,CSARDSGQGAKGYTF
17,many,TRBV10-2,TRBJ1-1,-,TGCGCCAGCAGTGAGTCGGGTCAGGGAGAAGGGAACACTGAAGCTTTCTTT,CASSESGQGEGNTEAFF
14,once,TRBV7-8,TRBJ2-2,-,TGTGCCAGCAGCTTGAGAGAGAACACCGGGGAGCTGTTTTTT,CASSLRENTGELFF
16,many,TRBV5-1,TRBJ2-3,TRBD2,TGCGCCAGCAGCACCCAAACTAGCGTGGGAACAGATACGCAGTATTTT,CASSTQTSVGTDTQYF
11,many,TRBV5-1,TRBJ1-1,-,TGCGCCAGCAGTGAAGGACCTGAAGCTTTCTTT,CASSEGPEAFF
14,many,TRBV4-1,TRBJ2-7,-,TGCGCCAGCAGCCTGCAGGTCCAACTCTACGAGCAGTACTTC,CASSLQVQLYEQYF
15,many,TRBV5-1,TRBJ2-5,-,TGCGCCAGCAGCTTGGCGGGTTTCGCGTTAGAGACCCAGTACTTC,CASSLAGFALETQYF
15,many,TRBV20-1,TRBJ2-3,-,TGCAGTGCTAGAGACCGTCTAGCTAAGGCAGATACGCAGTATTTT,CSARDRLAKADTQYF
13,many,TRBV12-3/TRBV12-4,TRBJ2-5,-,TGTGCCAGCACCCAAAGTAGTCCGGAGACCCAGTACTTC,CASTQSSPETQYF
12,many,TRBV20-1,TRBJ2-1,TRBD2,TGCAGTGCTAGAGTTCCTGGAGCGGGGGCCTTCTTC,CSARVPGAGAFF